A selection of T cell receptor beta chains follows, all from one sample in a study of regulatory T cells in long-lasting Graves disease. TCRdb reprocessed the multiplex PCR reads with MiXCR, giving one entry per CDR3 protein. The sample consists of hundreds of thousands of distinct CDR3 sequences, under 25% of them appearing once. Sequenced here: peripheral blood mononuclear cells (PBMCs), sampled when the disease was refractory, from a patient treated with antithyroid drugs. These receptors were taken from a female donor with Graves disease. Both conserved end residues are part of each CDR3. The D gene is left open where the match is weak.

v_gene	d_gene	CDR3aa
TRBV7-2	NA	CASSSLGAGAVGDTQYF
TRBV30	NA	CAWRTWGFAEAFF
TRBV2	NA	CAIRLDYGYTF
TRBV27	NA	CASSFNWEGSYEQYF
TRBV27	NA	CASSRGNIQYF
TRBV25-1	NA	CTSRTGPLSQPQHF
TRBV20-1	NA	CSASVRAKIPEQYF
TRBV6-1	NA	CASTRQLGTPQHF
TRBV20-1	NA	CSAGVEVGTEAFF
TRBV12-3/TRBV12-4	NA	CASSFQFRNTGELFF
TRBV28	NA	CASRVGDGYSNQPQHF
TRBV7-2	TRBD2	CASSWAGGGRETQYF
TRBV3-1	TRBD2	CASSQERGPYEQYF
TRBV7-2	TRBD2	CASSLALGLAGVGETQYF
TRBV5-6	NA	CASSLRALLWETQYF
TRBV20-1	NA	CSARAPSGGGLGQETQYF
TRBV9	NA	CASSVGQNLNYGYTF
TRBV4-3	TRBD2	CASSQEPSGGEETQYF
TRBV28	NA	CASSIVESPLHF
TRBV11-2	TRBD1	CASSFGDRGFTYEQYF
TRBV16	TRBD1	CASSPLGGDRASYEQYF
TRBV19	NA	CASSTRVGGQPQHF